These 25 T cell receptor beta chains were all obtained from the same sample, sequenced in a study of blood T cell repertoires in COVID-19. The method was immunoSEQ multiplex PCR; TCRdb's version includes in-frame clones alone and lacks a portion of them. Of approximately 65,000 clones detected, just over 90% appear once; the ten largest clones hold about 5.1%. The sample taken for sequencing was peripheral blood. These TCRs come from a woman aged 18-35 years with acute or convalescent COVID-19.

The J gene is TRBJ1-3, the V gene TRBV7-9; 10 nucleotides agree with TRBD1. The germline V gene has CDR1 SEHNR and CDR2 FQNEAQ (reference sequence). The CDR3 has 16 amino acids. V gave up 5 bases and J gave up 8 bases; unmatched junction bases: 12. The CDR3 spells CASSDTRTGGWYTIYF. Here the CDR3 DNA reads TGTGCCAGCAGCGACACCCGGACAGGGGGTTGGTACACCATATATTTT.

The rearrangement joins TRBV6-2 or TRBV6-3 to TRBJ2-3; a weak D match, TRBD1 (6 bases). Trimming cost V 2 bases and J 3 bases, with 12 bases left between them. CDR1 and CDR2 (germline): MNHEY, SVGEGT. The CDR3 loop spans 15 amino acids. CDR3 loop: CASSYRWGPTDTQYF. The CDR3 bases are TGTGCCAGCAGTTACCGATGGGGGCCTACAGATACGCAGTATTTT.

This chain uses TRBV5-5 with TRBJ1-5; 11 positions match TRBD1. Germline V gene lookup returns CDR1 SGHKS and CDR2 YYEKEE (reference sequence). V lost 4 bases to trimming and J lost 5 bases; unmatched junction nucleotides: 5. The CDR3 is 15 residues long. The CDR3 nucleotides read TGTGCCAGCAGCAGGACAGGGGGCGCGGATCAGCCCCAGCATTTT. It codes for CASSRTGGADQPQHF.

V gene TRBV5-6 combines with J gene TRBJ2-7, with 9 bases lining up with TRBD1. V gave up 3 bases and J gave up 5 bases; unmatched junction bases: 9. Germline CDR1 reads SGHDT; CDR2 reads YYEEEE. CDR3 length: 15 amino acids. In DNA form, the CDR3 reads TGTGCCAGCAGCTCCCTCGGACAGGGGTCCAACGAGCAGTACTTC. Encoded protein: CASSSLGQGSNEQYF. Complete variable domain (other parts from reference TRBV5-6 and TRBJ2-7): DAGVTQSPTHLIKTRGQQVTLRCSPKSGHDTVSWYQQALGQGPQFIFQYYEEEERQRGNFPDRFSGHQFPNYSSELNVNALLLGDSALYLCASSSLGQGSNEQYFGPGTRLTVT.

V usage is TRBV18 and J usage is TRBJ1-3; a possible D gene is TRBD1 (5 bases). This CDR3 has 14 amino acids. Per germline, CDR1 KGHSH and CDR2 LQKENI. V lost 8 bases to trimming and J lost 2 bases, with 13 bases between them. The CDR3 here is CASTPPGAGNTIYF. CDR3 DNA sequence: TGTGCCAGCACGCCTCCGGGGGCTGGAAACACCATATATTTT.

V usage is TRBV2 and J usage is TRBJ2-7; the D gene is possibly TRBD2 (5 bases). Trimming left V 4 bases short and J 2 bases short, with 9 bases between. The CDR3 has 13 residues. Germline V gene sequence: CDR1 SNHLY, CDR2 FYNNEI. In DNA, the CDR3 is TGTGCCAGCAGTGTAGAAGCGGCCTACGAGCAGTACTTC. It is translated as CASSVEAAYEQYF.

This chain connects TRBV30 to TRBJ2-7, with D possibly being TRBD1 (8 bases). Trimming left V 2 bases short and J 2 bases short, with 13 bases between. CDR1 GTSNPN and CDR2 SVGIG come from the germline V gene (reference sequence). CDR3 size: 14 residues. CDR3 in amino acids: CAWSSTGGAYEQYF. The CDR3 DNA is TGTGCCTGGAGTTCAACAGGGGGGGCCTACGAGCAGTACTTC.

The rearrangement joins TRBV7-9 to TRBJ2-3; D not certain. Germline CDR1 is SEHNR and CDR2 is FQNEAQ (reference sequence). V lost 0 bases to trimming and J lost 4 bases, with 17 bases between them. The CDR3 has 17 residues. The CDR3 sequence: CASSLAVTVIDADTQYF. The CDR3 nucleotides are TGTGCCAGCAGCTTAGCGGTTACAGTTATTGATGCAGATACGCAGTATTTT.

DNA for the CDR3: TGTGCCAGCAGTGAACTCCAGGGGTCGGCAAACACCATATATTTT. Its translation is CASSELQGSANTIYF. The chain recombines TRBV2 with TRBJ1-3, with D possibly being TRBD1 (6 bases). CDR1 is SNHLY, CDR2 FYNNEI, per germline. The CDR3 spans 15 residues. The V gene lost 2 bases and the J gene lost 6 bases, with 14 bases spanning the gap.

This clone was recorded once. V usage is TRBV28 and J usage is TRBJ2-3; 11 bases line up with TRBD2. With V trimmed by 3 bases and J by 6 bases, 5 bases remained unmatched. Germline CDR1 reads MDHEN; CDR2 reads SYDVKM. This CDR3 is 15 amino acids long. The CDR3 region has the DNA TGTGCCAGCAGTTTTAGCGGGGGGGCCCGGGATACGCAGTATTTT. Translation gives CASSFSGGARDTQYF.

As DNA, the CDR3 is TGTGCCAGCAGTCAACCCGGGTGGCCGCAATACGAGCAGTACTTC. Protein product: CASSQPGWPQYEQYF. The chain joins TRBV6-2 or TRBV6-3 to TRBJ2-7; D gene ambiguous. CDR3 length: 15 amino acids. V was shortened by 5 bases and J by 4 bases, with 18 bases between the two germline ends. Germline CDR1 reads MNHEY; CDR2 reads SVGEGT.

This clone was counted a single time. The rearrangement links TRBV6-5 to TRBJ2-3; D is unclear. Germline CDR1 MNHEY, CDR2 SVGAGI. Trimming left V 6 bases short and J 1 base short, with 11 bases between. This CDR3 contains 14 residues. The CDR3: CASRRRGRTDTQYF. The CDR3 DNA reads TGTGCCAGCAGGAGGCGAGGCCGCACAGATACGCAGTATTTT.

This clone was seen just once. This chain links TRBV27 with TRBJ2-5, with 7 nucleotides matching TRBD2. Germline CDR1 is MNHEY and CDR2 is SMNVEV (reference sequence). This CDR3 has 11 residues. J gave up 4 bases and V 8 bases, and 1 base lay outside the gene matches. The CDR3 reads CASGGRETQYF. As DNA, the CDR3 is TGTGCCAGCGGCGGGAGAGAGACCCAGTACTTC.

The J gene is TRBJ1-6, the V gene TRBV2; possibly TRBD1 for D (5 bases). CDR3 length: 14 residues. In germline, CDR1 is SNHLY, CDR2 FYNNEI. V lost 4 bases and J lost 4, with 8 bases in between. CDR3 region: CASSGQTYNSPLHF. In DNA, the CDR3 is TGTGCCAGCAGTGGACAGACTTATAATTCACCCCTCCACTTT.

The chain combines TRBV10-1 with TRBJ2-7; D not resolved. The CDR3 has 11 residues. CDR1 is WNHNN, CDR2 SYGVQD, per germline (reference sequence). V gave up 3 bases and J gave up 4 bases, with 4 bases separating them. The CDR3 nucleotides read TGCGCCAGCAGTGACACATACGAGCAGTACTTC. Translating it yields CASSDTYEQYF.

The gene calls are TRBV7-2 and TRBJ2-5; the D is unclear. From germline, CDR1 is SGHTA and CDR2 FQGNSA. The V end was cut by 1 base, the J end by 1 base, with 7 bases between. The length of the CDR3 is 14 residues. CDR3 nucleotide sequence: TGTGCCAGCAGCTTAGTTGGCTTCCAAGAGACCCAGTACTTC. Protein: CASSLVGFQETQYF.

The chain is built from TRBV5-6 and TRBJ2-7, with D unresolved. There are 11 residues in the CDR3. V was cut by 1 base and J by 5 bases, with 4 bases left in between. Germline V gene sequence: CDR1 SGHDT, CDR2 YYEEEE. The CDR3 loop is CASSLTDEQYF. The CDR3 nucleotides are TGTGCCAGCAGCTTGACGGACGAGCAGTACTTC. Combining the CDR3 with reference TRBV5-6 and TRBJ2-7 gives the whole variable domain DAGVTQSPTHLIKTRGQQVTLRCSPKSGHDTVSWYQQALGQGPQFIFQYYEEEERQRGNFPDRFSGHQFPNYSSELNVNALLLGDSALYLCASSLTDEQYFGPGTRLTVT.

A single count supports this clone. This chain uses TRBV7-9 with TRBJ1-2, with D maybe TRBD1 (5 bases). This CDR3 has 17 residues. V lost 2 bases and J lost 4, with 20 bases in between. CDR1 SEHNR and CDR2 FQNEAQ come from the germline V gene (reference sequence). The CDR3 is CASSLSFAGGVGYGYTF. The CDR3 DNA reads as TGTGCCAGCAGCTTATCATTCGCCGGAGGGGTTGGCTATGGCTACACCTTC.

The CDR3 DNA is TGTGCCAGCAGCTTAGGGACAGGGGAATGGGAGACCCAGTACTTC. Its protein is CASSLGTGEWETQYF. The chain has TRBV7-2 and TRBJ2-5; 9 bases agree with TRBD1. The germline V gene encodes CDR1 SGHTA and CDR2 FQGNSA. The V and J ends lost 1 base and 5 bases, in that order; junction bases with no gene match: 5. The CDR3 extends over 15 amino acids. Looking up the rest from reference TRBV7-2 and TRBJ2-5 gives the full variable domain: GAGVSQSPSNKVTEKGKDVELRCDPISGHTALYWYRQSLGQGLEFLIYFQGNSAPDKSGLPSDRFSAERTGGSVSTLTIQRTQQEDSAVYLCASSLGTGEWETQYFGPGTRLLVL.

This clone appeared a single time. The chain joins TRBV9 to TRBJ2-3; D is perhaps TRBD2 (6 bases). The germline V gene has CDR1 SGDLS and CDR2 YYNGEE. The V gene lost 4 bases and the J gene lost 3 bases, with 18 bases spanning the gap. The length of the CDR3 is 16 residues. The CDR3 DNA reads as TGTGCCAGCAGCCCTATCCCTGGCGGGACGACAGATACGCAGTATTTT. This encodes CASSPIPGGTTDTQYF.

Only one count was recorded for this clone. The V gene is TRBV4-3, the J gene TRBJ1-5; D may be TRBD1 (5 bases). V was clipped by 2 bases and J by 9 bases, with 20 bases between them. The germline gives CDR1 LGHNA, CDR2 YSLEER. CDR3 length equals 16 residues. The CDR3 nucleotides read TGCGCCAGCAGCCAATTTGGGTTCAGGGCAATACGGCCCCAGCATTTT. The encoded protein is CASSQFGFRAIRPQHF.

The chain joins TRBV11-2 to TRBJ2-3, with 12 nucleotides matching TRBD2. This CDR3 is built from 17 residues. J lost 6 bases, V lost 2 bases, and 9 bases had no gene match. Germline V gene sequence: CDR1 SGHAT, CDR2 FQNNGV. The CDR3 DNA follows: TGTGCCAGCAGCTTACATCGGGCTAGCGGGGGGGAGGATACGCAGTATTTT. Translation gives CASSLHRASGGEDTQYF.

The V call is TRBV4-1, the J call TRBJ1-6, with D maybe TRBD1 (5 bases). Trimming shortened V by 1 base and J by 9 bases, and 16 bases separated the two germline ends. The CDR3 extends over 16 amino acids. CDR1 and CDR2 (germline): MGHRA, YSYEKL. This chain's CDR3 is CASSQVPYGAGSPLHF. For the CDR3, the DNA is TGCGCCAGCAGCCAAGTCCCTTATGGGGCCGGTTCACCCCTCCACTTT.

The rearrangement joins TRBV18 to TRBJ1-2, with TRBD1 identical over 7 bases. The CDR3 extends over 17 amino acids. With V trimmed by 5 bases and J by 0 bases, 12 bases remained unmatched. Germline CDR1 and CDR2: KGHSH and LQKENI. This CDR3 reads CASSIFNRGETNYGYTF. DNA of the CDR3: TGTGCCAGCTCAATATTCAACAGGGGAGAGACTAACTATGGCTACACCTTC.

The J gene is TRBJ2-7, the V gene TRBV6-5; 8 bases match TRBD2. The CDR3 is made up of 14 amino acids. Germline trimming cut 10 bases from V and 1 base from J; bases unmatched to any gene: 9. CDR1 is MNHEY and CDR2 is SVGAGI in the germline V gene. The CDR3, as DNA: TGTGCCACGAAACCGGGACTAGTGTCCTACGAGCAGTACTTC. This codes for CATKPGLVSYEQYF.